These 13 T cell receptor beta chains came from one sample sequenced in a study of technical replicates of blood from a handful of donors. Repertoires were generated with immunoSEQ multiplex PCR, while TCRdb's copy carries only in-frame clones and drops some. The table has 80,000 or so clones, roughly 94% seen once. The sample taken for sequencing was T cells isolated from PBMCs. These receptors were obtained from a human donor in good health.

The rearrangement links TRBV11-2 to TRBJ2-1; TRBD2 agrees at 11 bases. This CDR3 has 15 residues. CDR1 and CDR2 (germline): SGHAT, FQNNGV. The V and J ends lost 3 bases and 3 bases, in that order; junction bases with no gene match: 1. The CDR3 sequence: CASSFGTSGYNEQFF. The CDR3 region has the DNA TGTGCCAGCAGCTTCGGGACTAGCGGCTACAATGAGCAGTTCTTC.

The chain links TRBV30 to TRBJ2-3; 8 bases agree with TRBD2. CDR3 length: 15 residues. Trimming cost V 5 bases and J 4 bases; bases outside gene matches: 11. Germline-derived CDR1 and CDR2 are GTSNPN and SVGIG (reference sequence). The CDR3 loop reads CAWVYPKAGADTQYF. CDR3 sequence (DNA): TGTGCCTGGGTTTATCCCAAAGCGGGGGCAGATACGCAGTATTTT.

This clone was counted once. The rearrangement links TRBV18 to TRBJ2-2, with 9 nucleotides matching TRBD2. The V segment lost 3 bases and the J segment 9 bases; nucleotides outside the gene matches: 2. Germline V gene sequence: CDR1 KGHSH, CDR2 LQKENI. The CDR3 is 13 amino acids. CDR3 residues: CASSPSGSRELFF. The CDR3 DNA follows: TGTGCCAGCTCACCTAGCGGGAGTAGGGAGCTGTTTTTT.

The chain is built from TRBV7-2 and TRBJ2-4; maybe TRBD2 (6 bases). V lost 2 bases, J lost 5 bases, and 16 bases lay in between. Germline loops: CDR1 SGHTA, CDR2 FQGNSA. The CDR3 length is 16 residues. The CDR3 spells CASSLSREYLENIQYF. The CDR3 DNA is TGTGCCAGCAGCTTATCTCGGGAGTATCTGGAAAACATTCAGTACTTC.

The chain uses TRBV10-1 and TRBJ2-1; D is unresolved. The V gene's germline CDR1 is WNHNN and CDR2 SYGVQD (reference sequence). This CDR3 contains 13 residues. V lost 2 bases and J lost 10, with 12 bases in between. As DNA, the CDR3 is TGCGCCAGCAGTGAGGCTAACCCAATAGAGCAGTTCTTC. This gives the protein CASSEANPIEQFF.

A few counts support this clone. CDR3 DNA sequence: TGCGCCAGCAGCCAATGGGCGGGACAGGTACCTCCCGAGCAGTACTTC. It translates to CASSQWAGQVPPEQYF. The chain has TRBV4-3 and TRBJ2-7; TRBD1 aligns across 8 bases. After removal of 2 bases from V and 6 bases from J, the junction contained 12 bases not matched to a gene. Looked up from germline, CDR1 is LGHNA and CDR2 is YSLEER. The CDR3 runs 16 residues.

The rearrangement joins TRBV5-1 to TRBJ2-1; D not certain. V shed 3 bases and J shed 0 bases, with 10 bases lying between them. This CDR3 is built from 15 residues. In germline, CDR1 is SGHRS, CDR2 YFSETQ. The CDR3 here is CASSSPLSSYNEQFF. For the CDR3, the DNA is TGCGCCAGCAGCTCCCCCCTGAGCTCCTACAATGAGCAGTTCTTC.

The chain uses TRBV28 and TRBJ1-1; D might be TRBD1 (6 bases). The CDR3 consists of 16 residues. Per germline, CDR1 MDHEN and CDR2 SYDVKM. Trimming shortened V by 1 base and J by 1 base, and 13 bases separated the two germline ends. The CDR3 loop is CASSLSLGGANTEAFF. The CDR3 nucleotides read TGTGCCAGCAGTTTATCCCTTGGGGGGGCGAACACTGAAGCTTTCTTT.

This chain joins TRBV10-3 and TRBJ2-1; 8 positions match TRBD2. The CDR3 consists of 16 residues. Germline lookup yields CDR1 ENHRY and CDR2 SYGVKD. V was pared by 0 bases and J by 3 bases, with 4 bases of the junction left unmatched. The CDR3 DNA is TGTGCCATCAGTGAGTCGGCTAGCGGGTACTACAATGAGCAGTTCTTC. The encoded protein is CAISESASGYYNEQFF.

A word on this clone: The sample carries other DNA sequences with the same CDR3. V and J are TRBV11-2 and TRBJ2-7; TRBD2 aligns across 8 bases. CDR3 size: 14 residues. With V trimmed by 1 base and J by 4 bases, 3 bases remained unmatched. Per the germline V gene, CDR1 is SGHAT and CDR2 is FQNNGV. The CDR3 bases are TGTGCCAGCAGCTTAGGGCTAGCGGGTTACGAGCAGTACTTC. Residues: CASSLGLAGYEQYF.

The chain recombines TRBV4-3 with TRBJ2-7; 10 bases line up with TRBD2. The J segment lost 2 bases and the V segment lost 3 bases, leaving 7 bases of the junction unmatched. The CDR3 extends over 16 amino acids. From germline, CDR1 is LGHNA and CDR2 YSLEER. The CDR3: CASSHRTSGKTYEQYF. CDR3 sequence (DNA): TGCGCCAGCAGCCACAGAACTAGCGGGAAGACCTACGAGCAGTACTTC.

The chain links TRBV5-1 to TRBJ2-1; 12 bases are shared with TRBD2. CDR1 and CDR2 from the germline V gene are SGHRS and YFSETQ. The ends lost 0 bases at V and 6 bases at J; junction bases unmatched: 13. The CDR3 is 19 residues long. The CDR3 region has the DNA TGCGCCAGCAGCTTGGTCGGACTAGCGGGATCTGCTGGGGTCAATGAGCAGTTCTTC. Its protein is CASSLVGLAGSAGVNEQFF.

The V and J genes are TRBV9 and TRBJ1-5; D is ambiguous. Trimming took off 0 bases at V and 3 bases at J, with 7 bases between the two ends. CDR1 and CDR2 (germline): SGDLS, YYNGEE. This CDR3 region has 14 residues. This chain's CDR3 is CASSVAGINQPQHF. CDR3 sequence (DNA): TGTGCCAGCAGCGTAGCCGGGATCAATCAGCCCCAGCATTTT.